One sample yielded the 19 T cell receptor delta chains listed below, sequenced in a study of gamma-delta T cells after stem cell transplantation. TCRdb re-called the RT-PCR reads via CATT. This table has 1,500 to 2,000 delta-chain clones, more than 15% appearing once. The sequenced sample was gamma-delta T cells. These receptors came from a human donor. It is not recorded whose cells these are; they may come from a transplant donor.

This clone showed up just a few times. V usage is TRDV1 and J usage is TRDJ1, with 7 bases lining up with TRDD3. The ends lost 0 bases at V and 4 bases at J; junction bases unmatched: 17. CDR1 is TSWWSYY and CDR2 is QGS in the germline V gene. This CDR3 spans 19 amino acids. CDR3 loop: CALGELRWDTWRADDKLIF. The CDR3 coding sequence is TGTGCTCTTGGGGAACTACGTTGGGATACCTGGAGGGCGGACGATAAACTCATCTTT.

Details on this clone: A far more abundant clone sits one base away, making this likely a read error. Other DNA sequences of this sample code for an identical CDR3. The chain joins TRDV2 to TRDJ1, with TRDD3 identical over 13 bases. V dropped 3 bases and J dropped 1; count of bases not matched to a gene: 10. The V gene's germline CDR1 is GEAIGNYY and CDR2 EKD. The CDR3 consists of 18 residues. CDR3 residues: CACDSLLGDTRVTDKLIF. The CDR3 bases are TGTGCCTGTGACTCATTACTGGGGGATACGCGCGTCACCGATAAACTCATCTTT.

Of note for this clone: The TCRdb protein and the DNA translation do not line up at residue 8; the protein shown here was made by translating the DNA. Other DNA sequences in this specimen translate into the identical CDR3. CDR3 DNA: TGTGCCTGTTCACTCCGTCCGCGGTACACCGATAAACTCATCTTT. Its translation is CACSLRPRYTDKLIF. The chain couples TRDV3 to TRDJ1; D uncertain. Germline loops: CDR1 TVYSNPD, CDR2 GDNSRS (reference sequence). CDR3 length equals 15 residues. Trimming removed 4 bases at V and 0 bases at J, with 18 bases between.

This rearrangement joins TRDV1 to TRDJ2; the match to TRDD2 covers 8 bases. Looked up from germline, CDR1 is TSWWSYY and CDR2 is QGS. The trim removed 2 bases at V and 0 bases at J, leaving 23 bases unmatched. The length of the CDR3 is 23 residues. The CDR3 sequence: CALGEFSFLTILVLQALTAQLFF. Written as DNA, the CDR3 is TGTGCTCTTGGGGAATTCTCCTTCCTAACGATACTGGTCCTTCAAGCTTTGACAGCACAACTCTTCTTT.

This clone was seen more than once but under ten times. V and J are TRDV2 and TRDJ1; D is undetermined. The germline CDR1 and CDR2 sequences are GEAIGNYY and EKD. CDR3 length: 17 residues. V shed 1 base and J shed 6 bases, with 23 bases lying between them. The CDR3 nucleotides are TGTGCCTGTGACACTTTGGGCGGCCAGGTGGACCAGTATAAACTCATCTTT. Its protein is CACDTLGGQVDQYKLIF.

Worth noting for this clone: An end of the junction does not agree with germline; a read error may underlie this. This specimen includes other DNA sequences encoding the same CDR3. V is TRDV3 and J is TRDJ1; the D gene is possibly TRDD3 (6 bases). The CDR3 has 20 amino acids. In germline, CDR1 is TVYSNPD, CDR2 GDNSRS (reference sequence). In nucleotides, the CDR3 is TGTGCCTCAGTGTACTCTACGCCGACTGGGTTGATGGCCAACACCGATACACTCATCTTT. Amino acid sequence: CASVYSTPTGLMANTDTLIF.

This clone is medium-sized by share. Other DNA sequences in this specimen translate into the identical CDR3. The chain carries TRDV1 and TRDJ1, with TRDD3 identical over 13 bases. From germline, CDR1 is TSWWSYY and CDR2 QGS. CDR3 length: 31 amino acids. After removal of 5 bases from V and 0 bases from J, the junction contained 48 bases not matched to a gene. In DNA form, the CDR3 reads TGTGCTCTTGGGCACTCAAAGGGGACCTTCCTACCAAGTACTGGGGGATACGGGCGGTCCCTCACCCCCTGGTACACCGATAAACTCATCTTT. It translates to CALGHSKGTFLPSTGGYGRSLTPWYTDKLIF.

This clone was seen a handful of times. The mismatch at residue 4 between this DNA's translation and the TCRdb protein of a much larger clone likely reflects a read error; the protein shown is translated from the DNA. The chain joins TRDV2 to TRDJ1, with D possibly being TRDD2 (6 bases). CDR3 length equals 18 residues. V was trimmed by 4 bases and J by 4 bases, leaving 27 bases between them. Germline assignment: CDR1 GEAIGNYY and CDR2 EKD. The CDR3 nucleotides are TGTGCCTGTGAGCCGGTTAGCCTTCCCCGAGGGCTGGACGATAAACTCATCTTT. Its protein is CACEPVSLPRGLDDKLIF.

In the case of this clone: The germline gene is not matched at one end of the junction; a read error may be the cause. The chain is built from TRDV2 and TRDJ1; no firm D call. The CDR3 consists of 20 residues. The germline V gene encodes CDR1 GEAIGNYY and CDR2 EKD. CDR3 sequence (DNA): TGCGCCTGTGACACCGCTGAAGGACGGGTGGCGCACCGAGGGGCGGATAAACTCATCTTT. Encoded protein: CACDTAEGRVAHRGADKLIF.

This clone was seen only a few times. The sample holds other DNA sequences that translate to the same CDR3. This chain uses TRDV2 with TRDJ1; TRDD3 matches at 10 bases. J was trimmed by 1 base and V by 0 bases; bases with no gene match: 34. The CDR3 has 26 amino acids. CDR1 and CDR2 (germline): GEAIGNYY, EKD. CDR3 sequence reads: CACDTVPHPTDWGIIPTSSTTDKLIF. DNA of the CDR3: TGTGCCTGTGACACCGTTCCCCACCCCACCGACTGGGGGATTATTCCAACCTCATCCACCACCGATAAACTCATCTTT.

This clone was counted a few times. At one boundary the junction diverges from the germline segment, which might be a read error. This chain connects TRDV1 to TRDJ1; tentatively, D is TRDD3 (7 bases). Germline CDR1 and CDR2: TSWWSYY and QGS. The CDR3 totals 19 residues. The CDR3 spells CAIGVSRPTWGTFTDKLIF. CDR3 bases: TGTGCTATTGGGGTCAGCCGTCCTACTTGGGGGACATTTACCGATAAACTCATCTTT.

A note on this clone: The junction departs from the called germline gene at one end, perhaps through a read error. CDR3 DNA sequence: TGTGCCTGTGACCTACTCCGATTGGGGGATACTTCCTACACCGATAACCTCATCTTT. Its protein is CACDLLRLGDTSYTDNLIF. The chain has TRDV2 and TRDJ1, with 10 bases lining up with TRDD3. This CDR3 is 19 amino acids long. Germline V CDR1 and CDR2: GEAIGNYY, EKD.

This clone is termed medium-sized. The J gene is TRDJ4, the V gene TRDV2; 11 bases agree with TRDD3. The CDR3 covers 20 residues. CDR1 is GEAIGNYY, CDR2 EKD, per germline. V lost 0 bases, J lost 3 bases, and 20 bases stayed unmatched. In nucleotides, the CDR3 is TGTGCCTGTGACACCGTCGAGCTGGGGGATACCGATTATGCATCCGGACCCCTGATCTTT. It specifies CACDTVELGDTDYASGPLIF.

This clone was detected a few times. V usage is TRDV3 and J usage is TRDJ1, with 7 nucleotides matching TRDD3. Germline trimming cut 4 bases from V and 4 bases from J; bases unmatched to any gene: 15. There are 15 residues in the CDR3. Germline CDR1 is TVYSNPD and CDR2 is GDNSRS (reference sequence). DNA for the CDR3: TGTGCCTGGGTAGCTGGGGCGGATACGGGCGATAAACTCATCTTT. Translated: CAWVAGADTGDKLIF.

Comments on this clone: A far larger clone is a single base away, which makes a read error likely. V and J are TRDV1 and TRDJ1; D not resolved. Germline V gene lookup returns CDR1 TSWWSYY and CDR2 QGS. The CDR3 is made up of 17 amino acids. V dropped 5 bases and J dropped 3 bases, with 22 bases sitting between them. The CDR3 protein is CALGKRSTFRASDKLIF. The DNA for the CDR3 is TGTGCTCTTGGGAAACGAAGCACATTTCGGGCTTCCGATAAACTCATCTTT.

This chain joins TRDV2 and TRDJ1; 10 nucleotides match TRDD3. The CDR3 loop spans 20 amino acids. V was clipped by 0 bases and J by 4 bases; unmatched bases: 19. The germline V gene encodes CDR1 GEAIGNYY and CDR2 EKD. CDR3 DNA: TGTGCCTGTGACACCGTTTACTCCCCCGTGGGGGATACAACGGGCGATAAACTCATCTTT. It codes for CACDTVYSPVGDTTGDKLIF.

Comments on this clone: One end of the junction does not line up with germline, which may come from a read error. V and J are TRDV2 and TRDJ1; D remains unclear. The length of the CDR3 is 19 residues. Germline-derived CDR1 and CDR2 are GEAIGNYY and EKD. This CDR3 is CACDKIYIPVDSVTDNLIF. The CDR3 DNA reads as TGTGCCTGTGACAAGATCTACATCCCGGTGGATTCGGTTACCGATAACCTCATCTTT.

Concerning this clone itself: A junction end diverges from the germline sequence, so it may reflect a read error. The rearrangement uses TRDV1 and TRDJ1, with D possibly TRDD3 on 5 matching bases. The CDR3 extends over 19 amino acids. CDR1 TSWWSYY and CDR2 QGS come from the germline V gene. CDR3 coding DNA: TGTGCTATTGGGGAAACGGCCCGTTGTACGTCGGGGCCCAGGGGTAAACTCATCTTT. Protein: CAIGETARCTSGPRGKLIF.

This clone has a handful of counts. Given a far larger clone just one base away, this is likely a sequencing read error. This sample includes further DNA sequences coding for the same CDR3. The chain links TRDV2 to TRDJ3, with D maybe TRDD3 (5 bases). This CDR3 contains 18 residues. Germline assignment: CDR1 GEAIGNYY and CDR2 EKD. The CDR3 region has the DNA TGTGCCTGTGACACCGGGATGACGAACTCCTGGGATACCCGACAGATGTTTTTC. This codes for CACDTGMTNSWDTRQMFF.